These T cell receptor beta chains were read from a single sample in a study of shared clonotypes between healthy human individuals. TCRdb's table, derived via immunoSEQ multiplex PCR, lists solely in-frame clones and lacks some. The sample lists about 800,000 clones; about 96% were seen once. The sequenced sample consisted of naive CD8+ T cells sorted from blood. The receptors stem from a man aged 30-40 years in good health. Each CDR3 is given without its conserved first and last residue. D genes are given only for firm matches. Clone size is not always given. Where it is, it says once, few, many or a class for expanded clones.

ASTLVGAPSGETQY | TRBV7-9 | NA | 14 | NA | TRBJ2-5
ASSLSGERKYEQY | TRBV7-9 | NA | 13 | NA | TRBJ2-7
ASSYSTFKYYEQY | TRBV6-6 | NA | 13 | NA | TRBJ2-7
ASSGRDVYYGYT | TRBV2 | NA | 12 | NA | TRBJ1-2
ASVTTSGYNGYT | TRBV2 | NA | 12 | NA | TRBJ1-2
ASSQDSGVGNTIY | TRBV4-1 | NA | 13 | NA | TRBJ1-3
ASSYGSNQPQH | TRBV25-1 | NA | 11 | NA | TRBJ1-5
SVFPQGEGANVLT | TRBV29-1 | NA | 13 | TRBD1 | TRBJ2-6
ASVAREVAGGTVGELF | TRBV7-8 | NA | 16 | TRBD2 | TRBJ2-2
ASSLARFETQY | TRBV27 | NA | 11 | NA | TRBJ2-5
ASSLGLGEGYT | TRBV5-1 | NA | 11 | NA | TRBJ1-2
ASSSWTGVGETQY | TRBV11-2 | once | 13 | TRBD1 | TRBJ2-5
ASSGGQGHNEQF | TRBV9 | NA | 12 | TRBD1 | TRBJ2-1
ASSQWGFQQTDTQY | TRBV11-2 | NA | 14 | NA | TRBJ2-3
ASSEQGWETQY | TRBV6-5 | NA | 11 | TRBD1 | TRBJ2-5
ASSLVLAGHTDTQY | TRBV5-4 | NA | 14 | NA | TRBJ2-3
ASSYGQGSPLVYGYT | TRBV9 | NA | 15 | TRBD1 | TRBJ1-2
ASSFASGSYEQY | TRBV5-4 | NA | 12 | TRBD2 | TRBJ2-7
ASSPGDGGEEKLF | TRBV5-1 | NA | 13 | NA | TRBJ1-4
ATKGGDRTYEQY | TRBV28 | once | 12 | NA | TRBJ2-7
ASSQQGTNTGELF | TRBV11-3 | NA | 13 | TRBD1 | TRBJ2-2
ASSLPLQGAPTDTQY | TRBV7-2 | NA | 15 | TRBD1 | TRBJ2-3
ATSREDQRLAGRRLEQY | TRBV15 | once | 17 | NA | TRBJ2-7
ASSLGQNYGYT | TRBV7-9 | NA | 11 | NA | TRBJ1-2
ASIGLSYNEQF | TRBV28 | once | 11 | NA | TRBJ2-1
AISESTGARYEQY | TRBV10-3 | NA | 13 | NA | TRBJ2-7
ASSYGGYEKLF | TRBV6-5 | NA | 11 | NA | TRBJ1-4
ASSVFRGNNYGYT | TRBV9 | NA | 13 | NA | TRBJ1-2
ASSLGSTRDSPYEKLF | TRBV7-9 | NA | 16 | NA | TRBJ1-4
ASSQVGGEKLF | TRBV4-1 | once | 11 | NA | TRBJ1-4
ASSQEYGEAF | TRBV14 | NA | 10 | NA | TRBJ1-1
ASSLLRGQPQH | TRBV7-2 | NA | 11 | NA | TRBJ1-5
ASSVTGGAQPQH | TRBV27 | NA | 12 | TRBD1 | TRBJ1-5
AISVWRANHNEQF | TRBV10-3 | NA | 13 | NA | TRBJ2-1
ASSSEQGTGSLDEQY | TRBV7-9 | once | 15 | TRBD1 | TRBJ2-7
ASSVSKAGGNTDTQY | TRBV9 | NA | 15 | TRBD2 | TRBJ2-3
ASSRRDSAGEQF | TRBV11-3 | NA | 12 | NA | TRBJ2-1
ASSESGSTDTQY | TRBV13 | NA | 12 | NA | TRBJ2-3
ASSVRRSGDTGELF | TRBV9 | NA | 14 | NA | TRBJ2-2
ASSAGDNSYEQY | TRBV9 | NA | 12 | NA | TRBJ2-7
ASSLASWLETQY | TRBV7-8 | NA | 12 | NA | TRBJ2-5